These 18 T cell receptor beta chains share one sample of origin, sequenced in a study of blood T cell repertoires in COVID-19. The data were produced by immunoSEQ multiplex PCR, yet TCRdb's version contains in-frame clones alone and is incomplete. Among about 50,000 clones, about three quarters were seen once, and the ten largest hold about 39%. Sequencing was carried out using peripheral blood. These receptors came from a man between 65 and 85 years old with active or convalescent COVID-19.

This clone appeared a single time. This chain links TRBV6-6 with TRBJ1-2; tentative D call: TRBD1 (5 bases). Trimming cost V 2 bases and J 8 bases, with 12 bases left between them. The CDR3 sequence is 13 residues long. Germline V gives CDR1 MNHNY, CDR2 SVGAGI (reference sequence). The CDR3 reads CASSYRGEEGYTF. For the CDR3, the DNA is TGTGCCAGCAGTTACCGAGGGGAGGAGGGCTACACCTTC.

The rearrangement uses TRBV18 and TRBJ1-1; 7 bases align to TRBD1. Trimming took 2 bases from V and 0 from J; bases not matched to a gene: 3. This CDR3 spans 15 amino acids. CDR1 and CDR2 (germline): KGHSH, LQKENI. The DNA for the CDR3 is TGTGCCAGCTCACCAGGGACAGAGATGAACACTGAAGCTTTCTTT. Its translation: CASSPGTEMNTEAFF. The entire variable domain, with the rest obtained from reference TRBV18 and TRBJ1-1, is as follows: NAGVMQNPRHLVRRRGQEARLRCSPMKGHSHVYWYRQLPEEGLKFMVYLQKENIIDESGMPKERFSAEFPKEGPSILRIQQVVRGDSAAYFCASSPGTEMNTEAFFGQGTRLTVV.

The V call is TRBV5-1, the J call TRBJ2-3; D remains unclear. CDR1 and CDR2 (germline): SGHRS, YFSETQ. The CDR3 is 16 amino acids. The ends were cut back, 0 bases at V and 4 bases at J, with 15 bases in the middle. CDR3 sequence reads: CASSLVAVNLPDTQYF. In DNA, the CDR3 is TGCGCCAGCAGCTTGGTCGCGGTGAACCTTCCAGATACGCAGTATTTT.

V and J are TRBV30 and TRBJ2-5, with no clear D. Germline loops: CDR1 GTSNPN, CDR2 SVGIG (reference sequence). The CDR3 has 13 amino acids. The V gene lost 1 base and the J gene lost 0 bases, with 6 bases spanning the gap. CDR3 sequence (DNA): TGTGCCTGGAGTGAGCGTTACCAAGAGACCCAGTACTTC. It translates to CAWSERYQETQYF.

The rearrangement joins TRBV10-2 to TRBJ1-4; weak D call: TRBD1 (5 bases). Looked up from germline, CDR1 is WSHSY and CDR2 is SAAADI. The CDR3 length is 15 residues. V lost 3 bases and J 8 bases, leaving 16 bases between the germline ends. The CDR3 reads CASSEGRGTGEKLFF. For the CDR3, the DNA is TGCGCCAGCAGTGAAGGTCGGGGGACGGGCGAAAAACTGTTTTTT.

The V call is TRBV30, the J call TRBJ1-5; D remains unclear. V dropped 0 bases and J dropped 3 bases, with 9 bases sitting between them. The CDR3 length is 14 residues. Germline CDR1 reads GTSNPN; CDR2 reads SVGIG (reference sequence). The CDR3 DNA reads as TGTGCCTGGAGTGTACGAGGGTACAATCAGCCCCAGCATTTT. Translation: CAWSVRGYNQPQHF.

This clone was seen only a few times. The chain combines TRBV7-9 with TRBJ2-7, with D possibly being TRBD2 (6 bases). Germline CDR1 reads SEHNR; CDR2 reads FQNEAQ (reference sequence). V was shortened by 4 bases and J by 7 bases, with 20 bases between the two germline ends. CDR3 size: 15 residues. The CDR3, as DNA: TGTGCCAGCAGCTCGATACAGGCCGGGGGTATGGAGCAGTACTTC. This codes for CASSSIQAGGMEQYF.

The chain couples TRBV18 to TRBJ2-7, with 11 bases fitting TRBD2. The V gene's germline CDR1 is KGHSH and CDR2 LQKENI. This CDR3 contains 13 residues. The trim removed 6 bases at V and 7 bases at J, leaving 5 bases unmatched. The CDR3 reads CASSPGLAEEQYF. The DNA for the CDR3 is TGTGCCAGCTCGCCGGGACTAGCGGAGGAGCAGTACTTC. The full variable domain, completed using reference TRBV18 and TRBJ2-7, is NAGVMQNPRHLVRRRGQEARLRCSPMKGHSHVYWYRQLPEEGLKFMVYLQKENIIDESGMPKERFSAEFPKEGPSILRIQQVVRGDSAAYFCASSPGLAEEQYFGPGTRLTVT.

This chain connects TRBV4-1 to TRBJ1-1, with a tentative D call TRBD1 (5 bases). Germline CDR1 MGHRA, CDR2 YSYEKL. This CDR3 comprises 14 residues. V was clipped by 2 bases and J by 6 bases, with 13 bases between them. The CDR3 DNA reads as TGCGCCAGCAGCCAACTAGGGACTCCGGCTGAAGCTTTCTTT. This codes for CASSQLGTPAEAFF.

The chain is built from TRBV1 and TRBJ2-1; TRBD2 is taken as the D call from the table, unchecked against the DNA. TRBV1 represents a pseudogene. The CDR3 length is 15 residues. In DNA form, the CDR3 reads TGCACCAGCAGCCAAGATAGGCGACTAGCGGGACTGCAGTTCTTC. This sequence encodes CTSSQDRRLAGLQFF.

V is TRBV9 and J is TRBJ2-2, with D possibly TRBD2 on 6 matching bases. Germline V gene lookup returns CDR1 SGDLS and CDR2 YYNGEE. The length of the CDR3 is 16 residues. V gave up 6 bases and J gave up 0 bases, with 15 bases separating them. As DNA, the CDR3 is TGTGCCAGCAATCCCTCGGGACTTTCGAACACCGGGGAGCTGTTTTTT. It encodes CASNPSGLSNTGELFF.

The V gene is TRBV11-2, the J gene TRBJ2-7, with D possibly being TRBD2 (5 bases). The V end was cut by 1 base, the J end by 0 bases, with 10 bases between. The CDR3 is made up of 15 amino acids. Germline V gene lookup returns CDR1 SGHAT and CDR2 FQNNGV. The DNA for the CDR3 is TGTGCCAGCAGCTTAGGGGCGGGTCGCTCCTACGAGCAGTACTTC. It encodes CASSLGAGRSYEQYF.

The CDR3 is CASSITGDGYTF. The CDR3 DNA reads as TGTGCCAGTAGTATAACTGGAGATGGCTACACCTTC. The gene calls are TRBV19 and TRBJ1-2; no reliable D call. The CDR3 is made up of 12 amino acids. Trimming stripped 2 bases from V and 6 bases from J, with 7 bases between. From germline, CDR1 is LNHDA and CDR2 SQIVND (reference sequence). The whole variable domain, remainder taken from reference TRBV19 and TRBJ1-2, is DGGITQSPKYLFRKEGQNVTLSCEQNLNHDAMYWYRQDPGQGLRLIYYSQIVNDFQKGDIAEGYSVSREKKESFPLTVTSAQKNPTAFYLCASSITGDGYTFGSGTRLTVV.

The rearrangement uses TRBV11-1 and TRBJ2-5, with a weak D call TRBD1 (5 bases). Deletions cut 3 bases from V and 3 bases from J, with 11 bases between. Germline V gene lookup returns CDR1 SGHAT and CDR2 FQDESV (reference sequence). This CDR3 is 14 amino acids long. CDR3 sequence reads: CASSFQGVEETQYF. The CDR3 nucleotides are TGTGCCAGCAGCTTCCAGGGTGTAGAAGAGACCCAGTACTTC.

This chain uses TRBV6-2 or TRBV6-3 with TRBJ2-1; possible D gene TRBD1, 5 bases. The CDR3 sequence is 12 residues long. Per germline, CDR1 MNHEY and CDR2 SVGEGT. Deletions cut 4 bases from V and 8 bases from J, with 9 bases between. The CDR3 nucleotides are TGTGCCAGCAGTTTAGGGGTTTATGAGCAGTTCTTC. Translating it yields CASSLGVYEQFF.

This chain joins TRBV7-2 and TRBJ1-6, with 7 positions matching TRBD1. Germline V gives CDR1 SGHTA, CDR2 FQGNSA. With 2 bases clipped from V and 6 bases from J, the junction kept 4 bases outside the gene matches. The CDR3 covers 15 residues. The CDR3, as DNA: TGTGCCAGCAGCTTAAGACAGGGTCGTAATTCACCCCTCCACTTT. Protein product: CASSLRQGRNSPLHF.

The V gene is TRBV7-9, the J gene TRBJ2-3; TRBD2 matches at 13 bases. Germline CDR1 is SEHNR and CDR2 is FQNEAQ (reference sequence). With 5 bases clipped from V and 1 base from J, the junction kept 3 bases outside the gene matches. This CDR3 spans 16 amino acids. The CDR3 spells CASSPGTSGGTDTQYF. The DNA of the CDR3 is TGTGCCAGCAGCCCGGGGACTAGCGGGGGCACAGATACGCAGTATTTT.

The chain uses TRBV19 and TRBJ1-5; the match to TRBD1 covers 11 bases. The CDR3 totals 18 residues. The trim removed 4 bases at V and 6 bases at J, leaving 14 bases unmatched. CDR1 and CDR2 from the germline V gene are LNHDA and SQIVND (reference sequence). The CDR3 loop is CASSRGQPGQGVSQPQHF. The CDR3 DNA reads TGTGCCAGTAGTAGAGGACAACCGGGACAGGGGGTAAGTCAGCCCCAGCATTTT.